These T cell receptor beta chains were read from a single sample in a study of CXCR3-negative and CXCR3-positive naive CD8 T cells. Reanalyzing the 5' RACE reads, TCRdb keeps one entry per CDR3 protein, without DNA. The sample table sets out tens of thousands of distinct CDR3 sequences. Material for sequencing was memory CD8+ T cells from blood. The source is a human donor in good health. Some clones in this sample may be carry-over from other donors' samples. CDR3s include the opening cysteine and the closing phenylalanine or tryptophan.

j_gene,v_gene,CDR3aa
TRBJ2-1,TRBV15,CATSRDREANNEQFF
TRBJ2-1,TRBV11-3,CASSSIADSSYNEQFF
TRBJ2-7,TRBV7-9,CASSPTSRYEQYF
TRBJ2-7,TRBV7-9,CASSGPSSYEQYF
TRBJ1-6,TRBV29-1,CSVSTGYNSPLHF
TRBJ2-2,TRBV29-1,CSVPLGLSTGELFF
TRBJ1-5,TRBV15,CATSRDRQGSNQPQHF
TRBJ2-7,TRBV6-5,CASRPSGRDHYEQYF
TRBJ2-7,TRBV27,CASSSRDRGNEQYF
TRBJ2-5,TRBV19,CASRADGQETPYF